The 30 T cell receptor beta chains below all came from one sample that was sequenced in a study of T cell responses to AZD1222 COVID-19 vaccine. The assay was immunoSEQ multiplex PCR, and TCRdb's table has in-frame clones only and misses some. The sample includes some 140,000 clones, more than 85% seen only once; the top ten take approximately 2.6%. The specimen was peripheral blood, collected on day 0 of AZD1222 vaccination. Source of these receptors: an adult in good health.

The gene calls are TRBV19 and TRBJ2-7, with 8 bases lining up with TRBD2. Germline V CDR1 and CDR2: LNHDA, SQIVND (reference sequence). With V trimmed by 3 bases and J by 6 bases, 1 base remained unmatched. The CDR3 has 12 residues. This CDR3 reads CASSIGLAEQYF. The CDR3 nucleotides read TGTGCCAGTAGTATTGGACTAGCCGAGCAGTACTTC.

This clone is a singleton in its sample. The rearrangement links TRBV19 to TRBJ2-6; 7 nucleotides agree with TRBD2. Per the germline V gene, CDR1 is LNHDA and CDR2 is SQIVND (reference sequence). The CDR3 runs 16 residues. The trim removed 5 bases at V and 1 base at J, leaving 5 bases unmatched. As DNA, the CDR3 is TGTGCCAGTAGTTCTCAGGGAGGGTCTGGGGCCAACGTCCTGACTTTC. This gives the protein CASSSQGGSGANVLTF.

The V call is TRBV5-1, the J call TRBJ2-5; D could derive from TRBD1 or TRBD2 (5 bases each). The germline CDR1 and CDR2 sequences are SGHRS and YFSETQ. Trimming left V 4 bases short and J 4 bases short, with 17 bases between. The CDR3 has 15 residues. The CDR3 loop reads CASSPGANGRETQYF. The DNA of the CDR3 is TGCGCCAGCAGCCCCGGGGCAAACGGCAGAGAGACCCAGTACTTC.

This clone has a count of ten or more. The V gene is TRBV15, the J gene TRBJ1-6; no clear D gene. The germline V and J ends were trimmed by 6 bases and 9 bases, with 15 bases remaining between them. CDR1 and CDR2 from the germline V gene are LNHNV and YYDKDF (reference sequence). The CDR3 is made up of 14 amino acids. CDR3 sequence reads: CATRTRATGSPLHF. Here the CDR3 DNA reads TGTGCCACCAGGACCCGGGCGACTGGTTCACCCCTCCACTTT.

The chain employs TRBV5-1 and TRBJ2-7; maybe TRBD1 (5 bases). Germline V lookup: CDR1 SGHRS, CDR2 YFSETQ. This CDR3 region has 15 residues. V was trimmed by 2 bases and J by 4 bases, leaving 16 bases between them. The CDR3 spells CASSFSGDRIYEQYF. The CDR3, as DNA: TGCGCCAGCAGCTTCTCCGGCGACAGAATTTACGAGCAGTACTTC.

V and J are TRBV6-1 and TRBJ2-7; a possible D gene is TRBD1 (5 bases). Germline assignment: CDR1 MNHNS and CDR2 SASEGT. The CDR3 totals 15 residues. V was pared by 0 bases and J by 6 bases, with 15 bases between. DNA for the CDR3: TGTGCCAGCAGTGAAGCTTACAGGTGGACGGGCGAGCAGTACTTC. Translating it yields CASSEAYRWTGEQYF.

The chain carries TRBV5-6 and TRBJ2-2; D is tentatively TRBD1 or TRBD2 (6 bases each). The CDR3 runs 16 residues. Deletions cut 4 bases from V and 4 bases from J, with 17 bases between. Germline CDR1 reads SGHDT; CDR2 reads YYEEEE. The CDR3 spells CASSPLRGAGTGELFF. For the CDR3, the DNA is TGTGCCAGCAGCCCTTTGAGGGGGGCCGGCACCGGGGAGCTGTTTTTT.

The genes are TRBV4-3 and TRBJ1-4; 9 bases fit TRBD1. This CDR3 is 15 amino acids long. V trimming: 2 bases; J trimming: 7 bases; junction bases outside the gene matches: 5. Germline-derived CDR1 and CDR2 are LGHNA and YSLEER. CDR3 in amino acids: CASSQPGTGSEKLFF. In DNA, the CDR3 is TGCGCCAGCAGCCAACCCGGGACAGGGAGTGAAAAACTGTTTTTT.

This chain joins TRBV9 and TRBJ1-3; no clear D. V dropped 3 bases and J dropped 0 bases, with 4 bases sitting between them. Germline lookup yields CDR1 SGDLS and CDR2 YYNGEE. The CDR3 loop spans 13 amino acids. The CDR3: CASSGNSGNTIYF. The DNA for the CDR3 is TGTGCCAGCAGCGGTAACTCTGGAAACACCATATATTTT. The whole variable domain, remainder taken from reference TRBV9 and TRBJ1-3, is DSGVTQTPKHLITATGQRVTLRCSPRSGDLSVYWYQQSLDQGLQFLIQYYNGEERAKGNILERFSAQQFPDLHSELNLSSLELGDSALYFCASSGNSGNTIYFGEGSWLTVV.

V is TRBV7-9 and J is TRBJ2-3; 10 positions match TRBD1. The CDR3 is 16 residues long. Germline-derived CDR1 and CDR2 are SEHNR and FQNEAQ (reference sequence). V lost 3 bases, J lost 3 bases, and 6 bases stayed unmatched. CDR3 coding DNA: TGTGCCAGCAGCTTTTTGACAGGGGGCATAACAGATACGCAGTATTTT. Amino acid sequence: CASSFLTGGITDTQYF.

This chain joins TRBV28 and TRBJ1-2, with D hard to call. The V gene lost 3 bases and the J gene lost 4 bases, with 15 bases spanning the gap. The CDR3 is made up of 15 amino acids. The germline gives CDR1 MDHEN, CDR2 SYDVKM. CDR3 loop: CASSFLFSGLYGYTF. CDR3 bases: TGTGCCAGCAGTTTCCTTTTCTCTGGGCTCTATGGCTACACCTTC.

The chain couples TRBV6-5 to TRBJ2-5, with a weak D call TRBD1 (6 bases). CDR3 size: 12 residues. Germline loops: CDR1 MNHEY, CDR2 SVGAGI. Trimming removed 4 bases at V and 5 bases at J, with 8 bases between. This CDR3 reads CASSFRGETQYF. The CDR3 nucleotides are TGTGCCAGCAGTTTTAGGGGGGAGACCCAGTACTTC.

This chain connects TRBV4-1 to TRBJ2-1, with 7 nucleotides matching TRBD2. With V trimmed by 4 bases and J by 2 bases, 11 bases remained unmatched. Germline V CDR1 and CDR2: MGHRA, YSYEKL. The CDR3 runs 17 residues. The CDR3 nucleotides read TGCGCCAGCAGCCCCGTTGGTCGCGGGAGTGCCTACAATGAGCAGTTCTTC. Translation: CASSPVGRGSAYNEQFF.

The chain joins TRBV3-1 (or the pseudogene TRBV3-2) to TRBJ2-2; D might be TRBD2 (6 bases). V lost 2 bases, J lost 1 base, and 11 bases lay in between. The CDR3 covers 16 residues. Germline CDR1 is LGHDT and CDR2 is YNNKEL (reference sequence). CDR3 amino acids: CASSQPGTWNTGELFF. CDR3 in DNA: TGTGCCAGCAGCCAACCCGGGACTTGGAACACCGGGGAGCTGTTTTTT.

The chain combines TRBV11-3 with TRBJ2-1; D remains ambiguous. The V end was cut by 3 bases, the J end by 3 bases, with 9 bases between. The CDR3 covers 14 residues. Per germline, CDR1 SGHNT and CDR2 YENEEA. CDR3 sequence (DNA): TGTGCCAGCAGCTTGACGCCGGACTACAATGAGCAGTTCTTC. Residues: CASSLTPDYNEQFF.

The rearrangement uses TRBV29-1 and TRBJ2-7; D not resolved. The V end lost 6 bases, the J end lost 9 bases, and 21 bases lay between the germline ends. CDR1 SQVTM and CDR2 ANQGSEA come from the germline V gene. This CDR3 comprises 13 residues. The CDR3 nucleotides read TGCAGCGTCCTTGACCAAGGAGTTCTTGTGCAGTACTTC. Its translation is CSVLDQGVLVQYF.

The J gene is TRBJ2-2, the V gene TRBV24-1; tentative D call: TRBD2 (5 bases). CDR3 size: 17 residues. Trimming cost V 1 base and J 5 bases, with 16 bases left between them. The germline V gene encodes CDR1 KGHDR and CDR2 SFDVKD. DNA of the CDR3: TGTGCCACCAGTGATTTATCGGGGAGAGGGCGAACCGGGGAGCTGTTTTTT. Protein sequence: CATSDLSGRGRTGELFF.

The CDR3 nucleotides read TGTGCCAGCAGTGGGTTGGATAGGCCCCAGCATTTT. This codes for CASSGLDRPQHF. The chain combines TRBV6-2 or TRBV6-3 with TRBJ1-5, with D hard to call. The CDR3 spans 12 residues. Germline CDR1 is MNHEY and CDR2 is SVGEGT. V lost 5 bases and J 9 bases, leaving 11 bases between the germline ends.

The chain links TRBV5-8 to TRBJ2-5; tentatively, D is TRBD2 (6 bases). This CDR3 spans 15 amino acids. The germline V gene encodes CDR1 SGHTS and CDR2 YDEGEE. Trimming removed 2 bases at V and 3 bases at J, with 14 bases between. CDR3 sequence (DNA): TGTGCCAGCAGCTTTAGGCGTTGGAGGGAAGAGACCCAGTACTTC. As protein: CASSFRRWREETQYF.

The chain combines TRBV2 with TRBJ2-7; TRBD2 matches 10 bases. Per the germline V gene, CDR1 is SNHLY and CDR2 is FYNNEI. Trimming at V came to 9 bases and at J to 3 bases, leaving 8 bases not matched to a gene. The CDR3 has 14 amino acids. CDR3 residues: CARSTSGRDYEQYF. CDR3 nucleotides: TGTGCCAGATCGACTAGCGGGCGGGACTACGAGCAGTACTTC.

The J gene is TRBJ1-2, the V gene TRBV6-5; D is uncertain. Germline CDR1 is MNHEY and CDR2 is SVGAGI. With 5 bases removed from V and 2 bases from J, the gap between germline ends came to 9 bases. CDR3 length equals 13 residues. This CDR3 reads CASSPLRNYGYTF. In nucleotides, the CDR3 is TGTGCCAGCAGTCCCCTACGGAACTATGGCTACACCTTC.

This rearrangement joins TRBV24-1 to TRBJ2-5; D is undetermined. This CDR3 has 13 residues. Germline V lookup: CDR1 KGHDR, CDR2 SFDVKD. V lost 0 bases, J lost 4 bases, and 5 bases lay in between. CDR3 DNA: TGTGCCACCAGTGATTTGAATTTAGAGACCCAGTACTTC. Its translation: CATSDLNLETQYF.

The chain has TRBV7-3 and TRBJ2-2; weak D call: TRBD1 (5 bases). The CDR3 contains 15 residues. V was pared by 2 bases and J by 3 bases, with 10 bases between. Germline CDR1 is SGHTA and CDR2 is FQGTGA. CDR3 loop: CASSLDIRDTGELFF. CDR3 bases: TGTGCCAGCAGCTTAGACATCAGGGACACCGGGGAGCTGTTTTTT.

The rearrangement joins TRBV27 to TRBJ2-7, with 9 positions matching TRBD2. Germline V lookup: CDR1 MNHEY, CDR2 SMNVEV (reference sequence). J gave up 4 bases and V 6 bases, and 4 bases lay outside the gene matches. The length of the CDR3 is 13 residues. The DNA for the CDR3 is TGTGCCAGCAGAAGCCTAGCGGGATACGAGCAGTACTTC. This encodes CASRSLAGYEQYF.

The chain has TRBV11-3 and TRBJ1-2; 7 positions match TRBD1. This CDR3 comprises 14 residues. Germline V gene sequence: CDR1 SGHNT, CDR2 YENEEA. Trimming at V came to 1 base and at J to 6 bases, leaving 5 bases not matched to a gene. CDR3 in amino acids: CASSLAPQGDGYTF. The CDR3, as DNA: TGTGCCAGCAGCTTAGCTCCTCAGGGGGATGGCTACACCTTC.

This chain connects TRBV7-9 to TRBJ2-1; 12 bases are shared with TRBD2. Germline V gene lookup returns CDR1 SEHNR and CDR2 FQNEAQ (reference sequence). The CDR3 runs to 15 residues. The V gene end was trimmed by 7 bases and the J gene end by 3 bases; junction bases not matched to a gene: 4. The CDR3 region has the DNA TGTGCCAGCATCCTAGCGGGAGGGAGCTACAATGAGCAGTTCTTC. The encoded protein is CASILAGGSYNEQFF.

The gene calls are TRBV2 and TRBJ1-2; D not resolved. V lost 9 bases to trimming and J lost 7 bases, with 15 bases between them. This CDR3 is 12 amino acids long. Germline CDR1 reads SNHLY; CDR2 reads FYNNEI. The CDR3 region is CASSREFSGYTF. The CDR3 DNA follows: TGTGCCAGTTCCCGGGAGTTTAGTGGCTACACCTTC.

V usage is TRBV7-9 and J usage is TRBJ1-1, with 8 bases lining up with TRBD1. The germline V gene encodes CDR1 SEHNR and CDR2 FQNEAQ (reference sequence). This CDR3 comprises 14 residues. Trimming took 5 bases from V and 6 from J; bases not matched to a gene: 8. The CDR3 loop reads CASSLNQGAAEAFF. CDR3 nucleotide sequence: TGTGCCAGCAGCCTGAATCAGGGGGCGGCTGAAGCTTTCTTT.

The sample holds one count of this clone. J is TRBJ1-5 and V is TRBV13, with 7 bases aligning to TRBD1. CDR3 length equals 14 residues. Germline V gene lookup returns CDR1 PRHDT and CDR2 FYEKMQ (reference sequence). Germline trimming cut 5 bases from V and 8 bases from J; bases unmatched to any gene: 9. The CDR3 sequence is CASSLNRGGKPQHF. The CDR3 nucleotides read TGTGCCAGCAGCCTTAACAGGGGCGGTAAGCCCCAGCATTTT.

This clone was recorded only once. The chain uses TRBV5-1 and TRBJ1-1, with D tentatively TRBD1 (5 bases). Germline CDR1 reads SGHRS; CDR2 reads YFSETQ. The CDR3 spans 17 residues. V was pared by 2 bases and J by 1 base, with 18 bases between. Here the CDR3 reads CASSLSRWGVENTEAFF. The CDR3 coding sequence is TGCGCCAGCAGCTTATCCCGTTGGGGGGTTGAGAACACTGAAGCTTTCTTT.